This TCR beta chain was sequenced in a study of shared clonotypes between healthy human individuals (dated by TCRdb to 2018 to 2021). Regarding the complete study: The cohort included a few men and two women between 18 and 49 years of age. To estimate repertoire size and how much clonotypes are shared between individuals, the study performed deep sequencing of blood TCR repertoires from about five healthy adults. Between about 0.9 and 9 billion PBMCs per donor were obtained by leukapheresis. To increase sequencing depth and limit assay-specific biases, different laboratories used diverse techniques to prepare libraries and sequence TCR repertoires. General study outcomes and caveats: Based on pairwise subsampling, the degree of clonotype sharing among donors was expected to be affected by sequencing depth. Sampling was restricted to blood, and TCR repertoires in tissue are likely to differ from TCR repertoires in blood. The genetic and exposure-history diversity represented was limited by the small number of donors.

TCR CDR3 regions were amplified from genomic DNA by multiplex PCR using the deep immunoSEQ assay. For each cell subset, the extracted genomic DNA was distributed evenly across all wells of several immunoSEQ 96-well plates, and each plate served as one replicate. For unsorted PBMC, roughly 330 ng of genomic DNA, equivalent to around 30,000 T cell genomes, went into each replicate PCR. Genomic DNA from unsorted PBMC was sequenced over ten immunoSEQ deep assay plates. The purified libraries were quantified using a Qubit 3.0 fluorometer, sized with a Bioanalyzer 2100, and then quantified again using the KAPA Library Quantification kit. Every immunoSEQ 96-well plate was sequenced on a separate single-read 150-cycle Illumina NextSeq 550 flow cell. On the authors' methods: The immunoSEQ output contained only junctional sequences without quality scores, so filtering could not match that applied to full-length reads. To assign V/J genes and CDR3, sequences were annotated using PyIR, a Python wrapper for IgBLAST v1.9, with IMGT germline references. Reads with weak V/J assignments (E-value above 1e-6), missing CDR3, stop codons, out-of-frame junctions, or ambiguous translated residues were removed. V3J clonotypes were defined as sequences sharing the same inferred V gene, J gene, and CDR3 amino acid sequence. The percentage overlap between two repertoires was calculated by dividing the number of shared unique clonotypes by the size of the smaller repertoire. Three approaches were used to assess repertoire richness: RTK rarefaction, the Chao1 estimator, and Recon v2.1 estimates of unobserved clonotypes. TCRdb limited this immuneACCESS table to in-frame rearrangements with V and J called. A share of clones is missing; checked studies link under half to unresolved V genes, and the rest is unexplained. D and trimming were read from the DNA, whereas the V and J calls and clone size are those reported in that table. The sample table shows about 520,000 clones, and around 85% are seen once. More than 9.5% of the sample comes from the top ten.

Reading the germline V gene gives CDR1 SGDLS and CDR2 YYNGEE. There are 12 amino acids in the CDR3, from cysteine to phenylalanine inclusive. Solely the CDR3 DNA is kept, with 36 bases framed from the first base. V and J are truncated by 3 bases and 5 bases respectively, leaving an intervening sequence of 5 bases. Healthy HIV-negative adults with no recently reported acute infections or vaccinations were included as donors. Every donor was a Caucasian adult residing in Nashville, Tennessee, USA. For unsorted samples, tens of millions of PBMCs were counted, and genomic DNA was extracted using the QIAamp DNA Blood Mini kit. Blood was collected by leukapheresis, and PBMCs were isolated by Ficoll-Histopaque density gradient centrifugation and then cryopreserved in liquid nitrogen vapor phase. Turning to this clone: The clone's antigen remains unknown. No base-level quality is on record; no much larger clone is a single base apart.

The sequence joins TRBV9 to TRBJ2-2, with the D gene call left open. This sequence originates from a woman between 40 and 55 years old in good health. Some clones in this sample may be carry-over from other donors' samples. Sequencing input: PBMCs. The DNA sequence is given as TGTGCCAGCAGCGGCCCGACCGGGGAGCTGTTTTTT. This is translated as CASSGPTGELFF.